A single sample is the source of the 8 T cell receptor beta chains below, sequenced in a study of T cells after yellow fever vaccination. TCRdb ran MiXCR on the 5' RACE reads and lists one entry per CDR3 protein. The sample consists of roughly 340,000 distinct CDR3 sequences, around 4.1% of them appearing once. The specimen was PBMCs, collected 5 days after the yellow fever booster vaccination. These TCRs come from a man younger than 35 who received the YFV17D yellow fever vaccine.

The rearrangement links TRBV25-1 to TRBJ1-5; D might be TRBD1 (6 bases). CDR3 length: 13 residues. CDR1 is MGHDK and CDR2 is SYGVNS in the germline V gene. With 6 bases removed from V and 6 bases from J, the gap between germline ends came to 12 bases. This chain's CDR3 is CASRGGVGQPQHF. CDR3 in DNA: TGTGCCAGCAGGGGGGGCGTGGGTCAGCCCCAGCATTTT.

This sequence joins TRBV12-3 or TRBV12-4 and TRBJ1-1, with 8 bases fitting TRBD1. J lost 9 bases, V lost 7 bases, and 13 bases had no gene match. There are 14 residues in the CDR3. CDR3 DNA sequence: TGTGCCAGCACCCCGGGACAGGAGCTTATTAAAGCTTTCTTT. Residues: CASTPGQELIKAFF.

At least ten counts were recorded for this clonotype. The DNA of the CDR3 is TGTGCCAGCAGCTCGCCGGGGGGGCGTGAAAAACTGTTTTTT. It translates to CASSSPGGREKLFF. The rearrangement joins TRBV7-2 to TRBJ1-4; possibly TRBD1 for D (6 bases). V was pared by 4 bases and J by 7 bases, with 13 bases between. The germline CDR1 and CDR2 sequences are SGHTA and FQGNSA. The CDR3 length is 14 residues.

This clonotype was recorded a few times. The chain employs TRBV28 and TRBJ1-2; D possibly corresponds to TRBD1 (6 bases). V lost 2 bases and J 4 bases, leaving 11 bases between the germline ends. The CDR3 runs 14 residues. CDR1 MDHEN and CDR2 SYDVKM come from the germline V gene. The CDR3 nucleotides read TGTGCCAGCAGTTTAGTGCAGGGGTCCTATGGCTACACCTTC. Translation: CASSLVQGSYGYTF.

This clonotype occurred many times. J is TRBJ1-1 and V is TRBV29-1; no definite D call. The germline V gene has CDR1 SQVTM and CDR2 ANQGSEA. The CDR3 is 12 residues long. Deletions cut 4 bases from V and 1 base from J, with 7 bases between. The CDR3 nucleotides are TGCAGCGTTGTGCCAGCGAACACTGAAGCTTTCTTT. Amino acid sequence: CSVVPANTEAFF.

This clonotype was seen ten or more times. The chain has TRBV7-3 and TRBJ2-2; TRBD2 agrees at 10 bases. This CDR3 spans 17 amino acids. In germline, CDR1 is SGHTA, CDR2 FQGTGA. V was clipped by 0 bases and J by 4 bases; unmatched bases: 5. CDR3 sequence: CASSLTSAGGRTGELFF. The CDR3 DNA is TGTGCCAGCAGCTTAACGTCAGCGGGGGGGCGCACCGGGGAGCTGTTTTTT.

V gene TRBV27 combines with J gene TRBJ2-2; D remains unclear. CDR1 and CDR2 (germline): MNHEY, SMNVEV (reference sequence). V was cut by 4 bases and J by 1 base, with 10 bases left in between. The CDR3 runs 15 residues. The CDR3 DNA reads as TGTGCCAGCAGTTCATTTAGGGAGAACACCGGGGAGCTGTTTTTT. It specifies CASSSFRENTGELFF.

This clonotype was observed a handful of times. The chain joins TRBV6-2 or TRBV6-3 to TRBJ2-7; D is perhaps TRBD2 (6 bases). Germline V lookup: CDR1 MNHEY, CDR2 SVGEGT. V was shortened by 4 bases and J by 0 bases, with 19 bases between the two germline ends. CDR3 length: 17 residues. The CDR3 protein is CASSSQEVGDSSYEQYV. CDR3 in DNA: TGTGCCAGCAGTTCCCAGGAGGTGGGGGACTCCTCCTACGAGCAGTACGTC.